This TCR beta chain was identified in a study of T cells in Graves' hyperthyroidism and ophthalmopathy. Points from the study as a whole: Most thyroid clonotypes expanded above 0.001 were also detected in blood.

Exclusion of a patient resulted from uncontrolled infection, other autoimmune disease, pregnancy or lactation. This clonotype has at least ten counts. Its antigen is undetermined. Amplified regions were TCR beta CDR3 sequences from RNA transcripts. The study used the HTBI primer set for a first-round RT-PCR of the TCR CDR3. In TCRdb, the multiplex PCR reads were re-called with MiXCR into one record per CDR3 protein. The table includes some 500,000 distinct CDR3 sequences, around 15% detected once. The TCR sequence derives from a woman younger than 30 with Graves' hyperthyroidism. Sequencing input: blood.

The CDR3 coding sequence is TGTGCCAGCAGCCCGGTGCGGCTCTCTGGGGCCAACGTCCTGACTTTC. It specifies CASSPVRLSGANVLTF. V gene TRBV11-2 combines with J gene TRBJ2-6; D remains unclear. This CDR3 region has 16 residues. Trimming removed 5 bases at V and 0 bases at J, with 11 bases between. The germline V gene encodes CDR1 SGHAT and CDR2 FQNNGV.